These 29 T cell receptor beta chains came from one sample sequenced in a study of molecular identifiers for immune sequencing clone quantification. TCRdb redid the calling of the PCR reads with MiXCR, one entry per CDR3 protein. The sample lists some 11,000 distinct CDR3 sequences, about 16% seen once, with around 1.5% in the top ten. The sample comprised naive CD8+ T cells from blood, with Jurkat cell RNA spiked in. Regarding subset: FACS-sorted CD8+CD4-CCR7+CD45RA+ naive T cells. These receptors were collected from a human donor in good health. Some libraries in this study had Jurkat cell RNA spiked in.

The chain couples TRBV5-1 to TRBJ2-2; 9 bases match TRBD2. Trimming cost V 0 bases and J 4 bases; bases outside gene matches: 10. The CDR3 sequence is 18 residues long. Germline V gene lookup returns CDR1 SGHRS and CDR2 YFSETQ. The CDR3 is CASSLAWRAGGGTGELFF. The CDR3 DNA follows: TGCGCCAGCAGCTTGGCCTGGCGAGCGGGGGGAGGCACCGGGGAGCTGTTTTTT.

This clonotype has more than one count but fewer than ten. At one end the junction does not follow the germline gene, possibly because of a read error. The chain combines TRBV7-9 with TRBJ2-5; a possible D gene is TRBD2 (6 bases). This CDR3 has 14 amino acids. Germline-derived CDR1 and CDR2 are SEHNR and FQNEAQ (reference sequence). The CDR3 nucleotides are TGTGCCAGCAGCTTAAGGTGGGGGGAAGAGGCCCAGTACTTC. It specifies CASSLRWGEEAQYF. The complete variable domain, with remaining parts taken from reference TRBV7-9 and TRBJ2-5, reads DTGVSQNPRHKITKRGQNVTFRCDPISEHNRLYWYRQTLGQGPEFLTYFQNEAQLEKSRLLSDRFSAERPKGSFSTLEIQRTEQGDSAMYLCASSLRWGEEAQYFGPGTRLLVL.

In its sample, this clonotype is medium-sized. V is TRBV6-2 or TRBV6-3 and J is TRBJ1-5, with D possibly matching TRBD1 (6 bases). The CDR3 runs 17 residues. From germline, CDR1 is MNHEY and CDR2 SVGEGT. V lost 0 bases, J lost 3 bases, and 15 bases lay in between. CDR3 sequence (DNA): TGTGCCAGCAGTTACTCGACTTATCGGGGGGCCAATCAGCCCCAGCATTTT. Protein sequence: CASSYSTYRGANQPQHF.

This clonotype is medium-sized within its sample. This rearrangement joins TRBV5-5 to TRBJ2-3; 8 nucleotides line up with TRBD2. The CDR3 length is 17 residues. V was clipped by 0 bases and J by 2 bases; unmatched bases: 8. Germline lookup yields CDR1 SGHKS and CDR2 YYEKEE (reference sequence). Here the CDR3 reads CASSLDFPGGPTDTQYF. The CDR3 DNA sequence: TGTGCCAGCAGCTTGGATTTTCCGGGAGGGCCCACAGATACGCAGTATTTT. Using reference TRBV5-5 and TRBJ2-3 for the parts outside the CDR3, the full variable domain is DAGVTQSPTHLIKTRGQQVTLRCSPISGHKSVSWYQQVLGQGPQFIFQYYEKEERGRGNFPDRFSARQFPNYSSELNVNALLLGDSALYLCASSLDFPGGPTDTQYFGPGTRLTVL.

This chain connects TRBV9 to TRBJ2-7, with a tentative D call TRBD1 (6 bases). Germline values: CDR1 SGDLS, CDR2 YYNGEE. The CDR3 has 15 amino acids. V was clipped by 1 base and J by 1 base, with 12 bases between them. CDR3 sequence (DNA): TGTGCCAGCAGCGTAACCGGGGACACGTCCTACGAGCAGTACTTC. Translation gives CASSVTGDTSYEQYF.

The chain is built from TRBV29-1 and TRBJ1-2; D perhaps matches TRBD1 (5 bases). Germline CDR1 and CDR2: SQVTM and ANQGSEA. The CDR3 length is 14 residues. V was trimmed by 3 bases and J by 6 bases, leaving 17 bases between them. The CDR3 spells CSVERDEPVDGYTF. CDR3 DNA: TGCAGCGTTGAGCGGGACGAGCCGGTGGATGGCTACACCTTC.

This clonotype is classed as medium-sized. The chain carries TRBV30 and TRBJ2-4, with D hard to call. V lost 1 base and J lost 3, with 13 bases in between. This CDR3 region has 15 residues. In germline, CDR1 is GTSNPN, CDR2 SVGIG (reference sequence). DNA of the CDR3: TGTGCCTGGAGTGGGTTAGCAGGAGTCAAAAACATTCAGTACTTC. This codes for CAWSGLAGVKNIQYF.

Within the sample, this clonotype is medium-sized (0.01 to 0.1%). The CDR3 sequence: CASNDGRHTQYF. The CDR3, as DNA: TGTGCCAGCAACGACGGGAGGCATACGCAGTATTTT. The chain carries TRBV28 and TRBJ2-3; TRBD2 matches 7 bases. This CDR3 is 12 amino acids long. Germline loops: CDR1 MDHEN, CDR2 SYDVKM. V gave up 7 bases and J gave up 7 bases; unmatched junction bases: 5.

This clonotype was seen many times. This sequence joins TRBV11-3 and TRBJ2-2, with TRBD2 matching over 11 bases. After removal of 6 bases from V and 7 bases from J, the junction contained 13 bases not matched to a gene. CDR1 and CDR2 (germline): SGHNT, YENEEA. The CDR3 runs 17 residues. CDR3 in amino acids: CASRYNALAGADGELFF. The CDR3 nucleotides read TGTGCCAGCAGATATAATGCACTAGCGGGAGCGGACGGGGAGCTGTTTTTT.

This clonotype was seen a few times. This may stem from a read error, because a much larger clone lies one nucleotide away. This chain connects TRBV30 to TRBJ1-4; D not certain. Germline CDR1 reads GTSNPN; CDR2 reads SVGIG (reference sequence). This CDR3 comprises 14 residues. Written as DNA, the CDR3 is TGTGCCTGGAGTCCCCCGGCGCCCAATGGAAAACTGTTTTTT. This gives the protein CAWSPPAPNGKLFF.

In this sample, this clonotype is medium-sized. The chain combines TRBV4-1 with TRBJ2-1; 8 bases are shared with TRBD1. CDR1 and CDR2 (germline): MGHRA, YSYEKL. The CDR3 is made up of 16 amino acids. V shed 2 bases, J shed 0 bases, and the junction held 3 bases outside the gene matches. CDR3 sequence reads: CASSQRTGSSYNEQFF. Written as DNA, the CDR3 is TGCGCCAGCAGCCAACGGACAGGGAGCTCCTACAATGAGCAGTTCTTC.

This clonotype has at least ten counts. The chain couples TRBV12-3 or TRBV12-4 to TRBJ2-7, with no clear D. V was trimmed by 3 bases and J by 2 bases, leaving 8 bases between them. The CDR3 is 13 amino acids. The CDR3 DNA is TGTGCCAGCAGTTTCGGAACGACCTACGAGCAGTACTTC. It encodes CASSFGTTYEQYF.

As for this clonotype: A read error may be the cause here, since a much bigger clone is one base away. The rearrangement joins TRBV6-1 to TRBJ2-7; D possibly corresponds to TRBD1 (6 bases). V was cut by 11 bases and J by 2 bases, with 16 bases left in between. The CDR3 runs 13 residues. Germline-derived CDR1 and CDR2 are MNHNS and SASEGT. For the CDR3, the DNA is TGTGCCTGCAATAACAGGGCACCCTACGAGCAGTACTTC. Amino acid sequence: CACNNRAPYEQYF.

In its sample, this clonotype ranks as medium-sized. The chain employs TRBV2 and TRBJ2-1, with D unclear. CDR3 length equals 13 residues. Germline CDR1 and CDR2: SNHLY and FYNNEI. The V gene lost 6 bases and the J gene lost 0 bases, with 6 bases spanning the gap. The CDR3 loop reads CASRQSSYNEQFF. The CDR3 DNA reads as TGTGCCAGCAGACAAAGCTCCTACAATGAGCAGTTCTTC.

This clonotype occurred many times. The genes are TRBV27 and TRBJ2-1; maybe TRBD2 (5 bases). The CDR3 spans 14 residues. Germline values: CDR1 MNHEY, CDR2 SMNVEV (reference sequence). Trimming took off 3 bases at V and 8 bases at J, with 14 bases between the two ends. As DNA, the CDR3 is TGTGCCAGCAGTTTGGGTAGCGTTAGTGATGAGCAGTTCTTC. It codes for CASSLGSVSDEQFF.

Comment on this clonotype: With a much larger clone just one base away, this may be a read error. The chain couples TRBV11-2 to TRBJ2-3, with 7 bases lining up with TRBD2. J gave up 5 bases and V 0 bases, and 5 bases lay outside the gene matches. The germline CDR1 and CDR2 sequences are SGHAT and FQNNGV. The CDR3 is made up of 15 amino acids. The CDR3 sequence: CASSLDSGHGDTQYF. CDR3 bases: TGTGCCAGCAGCTTAGATAGCGGGCACGGAGATACGCAGTATTTT.

This clonotype was observed many times. The chain joins TRBV10-3 to TRBJ1-1; tentatively, D is TRBD1 (5 bases). Trimming took off 2 bases at V and 4 bases at J, with 11 bases between the two ends. This CDR3 spans 14 amino acids. Looked up from germline, CDR1 is ENHRY and CDR2 is SYGVKD. CDR3 nucleotide sequence: TGTGCCATCAGTGAGGGTCAGGGAGGCACTGAAGCTTTCTTT. It specifies CAISEGQGGTEAFF.

In its sample, this clonotype was seen many times. J is TRBJ1-6 and V is TRBV19; no clear D gene. V was cut by 5 bases and J by 7 bases, with 9 bases left in between. Germline loops: CDR1 LNHDA, CDR2 SQIVND (reference sequence). This CDR3 contains 13 residues. This CDR3 reads CASSPSQNSPLHF. In DNA form, the CDR3 reads TGTGCCAGTAGTCCAAGTCAAAATTCACCCCTCCACTTT.

The sample holds many counts of this clonotype. The V call is TRBV15, the J call TRBJ2-3; the D is unclear. CDR1 is LNHNV and CDR2 is YYDKDF in the germline V gene (reference sequence). The CDR3 is made up of 15 amino acids. The V gene lost 3 bases and the J gene lost 4 bases, with 14 bases spanning the gap. CDR3 nucleotide sequence: TGTGCCACCAGCAGTCCCCATCGGGTGCCAGATACGCAGTATTTT. Protein product: CATSSPHRVPDTQYF.

In its sample, this clonotype is medium-sized. The CDR3 is CASSVPGLAYPNEQFF. The DNA of the CDR3 is TGTGCCAGTAGTGTCCCGGGACTAGCGTACCCCAATGAGCAGTTCTTC. The V call is TRBV19, the J call TRBJ2-1; 10 bases map to TRBD2. The CDR3 spans 16 residues. Trimming at V came to 5 bases and at J to 6 bases, leaving 10 bases not matched to a gene. Germline CDR1 is LNHDA and CDR2 is SQIVND (reference sequence).

Ten or more counts support this clonotype. The J gene is TRBJ1-1, the V gene TRBV11-2; weak D call: TRBD1 (6 bases). The CDR3 covers 15 residues. Germline-derived CDR1 and CDR2 are SGHAT and FQNNGV. V was shortened by 5 bases and J by 0 bases, with 13 bases between the two germline ends. As DNA, the CDR3 is TGTGCCAGCAGCGAACAGGGAGTCATGAACACTGAAGCTTTCTTT. Amino acid sequence: CASSEQGVMNTEAFF.

The chain employs TRBV19 and TRBJ1-1, with a weak D call TRBD1 (6 bases). The CDR3 loop spans 14 amino acids. Germline V gene data show CDR1 as LNHDA and CDR2 as SQIVND (reference sequence). V was clipped by 3 bases and J by 6 bases, with 14 bases between them. CDR3 DNA: TGTGCCAGTAGTATGGGGGGCGCCGCCCCTGAAGCTTTCTTT. Protein sequence: CASSMGGAAPEAFF.

The table lists this clonotype with many counts. The chain links TRBV7-9 to TRBJ2-1, with 9 bases fitting TRBD2. In germline, CDR1 is SEHNR, CDR2 FQNEAQ (reference sequence). Trimming cost V 1 base and J 4 bases; bases outside gene matches: 5. The CDR3 consists of 16 residues. CDR3 sequence reads: CASSLVRREGYNEQFF. The CDR3 bases are TGTGCCAGCAGCTTAGTTCGGCGGGAGGGGTACAATGAGCAGTTCTTC.

In regard to this clonotype: An end of the junction does not agree with germline; a read error may underlie this. The chain recombines TRBV4-1 with TRBJ2-7; D ambiguous. CDR1 MGHRA and CDR2 YSYEKL come from the germline V gene. The CDR3 sequence is 13 residues long. CDR3 sequence: CASSRDRWYEQCF. The CDR3 DNA follows: TGCGCCAGCAGCCGAGATCGGTGGTACGAGCAGTGCTTC.

Relative to its sample, this clonotype is medium-sized (0.01 to 0.1%). This chain joins TRBV5-1 and TRBJ1-1; tentative D call: TRBD1 (5 bases). The germline V and J ends were trimmed by 0 bases and 4 bases, with 13 bases remaining between them. The CDR3 totals 15 residues. Germline values: CDR1 SGHRS, CDR2 YFSETQ. DNA of the CDR3: TGCGCCAGCAGCTTGGCCCGAGGGGTTCGCACTGAAGCTTTCTTT. It encodes CASSLARGVRTEAFF.

This clonotype was seen at least ten times. J is TRBJ1-2 and V is TRBV13, with a possible D match to TRBD1 (6 bases). This CDR3 is built from 15 residues. The V gene's germline CDR1 is PRHDT and CDR2 FYEKMQ (reference sequence). Between the trimmed V and J ends, which lost 7 bases and 2 bases, there was a span of 17 bases. CDR3 sequence (DNA): TGTGCCAGCACCCTAAGGGGGGGGTTCAACTATGGCTACACCTTC. It translates to CASTLRGGFNYGYTF.

This clonotype is deemed medium-sized (0.01 to 0.1%). The rearrangement joins TRBV10-3 to TRBJ2-5; D not resolved. The V and J ends lost 2 bases and 6 bases respectively, with 4 bases between them. CDR1 and CDR2 (germline): ENHRY, SYGVKD. The CDR3 contains 11 residues. The CDR3 bases are TGTGCCATCAGTGAGGCACAGACCCAGTACTTC. It translates to CAISEAQTQYF.

The CDR3 sequence: CSVEARLAGTTYEQYF. The CDR3 bases are TGCAGCGTTGAAGCTCGTCTAGCGGGGACAACCTACGAGCAGTACTTC. This sequence joins TRBV29-1 and TRBJ2-7; the match to TRBD2 covers 9 bases. This CDR3 spans 16 amino acids. Germline V gene data show CDR1 as SQVTM and CDR2 as ANQGSEA. J gave up 2 bases and V 1 base, and 9 bases lay outside the gene matches.

This clonotype counts as medium-sized. CDR3 sequence: CASSLVGIALTSTSTDTQYF. The DNA of the CDR3 is TGTGCCAGCAGCTTAGTGGGGATAGCCCTGACGTCGACTAGCACAGATACGCAGTATTTT. The gene calls are TRBV7-9 and TRBJ2-3; unclear D gene. The ends were cut back, 1 base at V and 0 bases at J, with 23 bases in the middle. Germline lookup yields CDR1 SEHNR and CDR2 FQNEAQ (reference sequence). The CDR3 is made up of 20 amino acids.